One T cell receptor beta chain is described in this entry. This entry belongs to a study of blood T cell repertoires in COVID-19. The assay was immunoSEQ multiplex PCR, and TCRdb's table has in-frame clones only and misses some. The sample yields about 140,000 clones, roughly 88% seen once. This CDR3 contains 13 residues. The germline V gene has CDR1 GTSNPN and CDR2 SVGIG (reference sequence). The clonotype was recovered from a man in his sixties with active or convalescent COVID-19. V is TRBV30 and J is TRBJ1-4; D not resolved. The sample consisted of peripheral blood. CDR3 nucleotides: TGTGCGCAAGGGAGGGCCCCTAATGAAAAACTGTTTTTT. This codes for CAQGRAPNEKLFF.